The rows below give T cell receptor beta chains drawn from one sample of a study of technical replicates of blood from a few donors. Using immunoSEQ multiplex PCR, the repertoire was profiled, and TCRdb retains in-frame clones only, with some absent. The data show about 56,000 clones, with about 95% seen just once and around 3% held by the top ten. Material for sequencing was PBMCs. The receptors stem from a human donor in good health. Some clones in this sample may be carry-over from other donors' samples. Both conserved end residues are part of each CDR3. The D gene is left open where the match is weak. Clone size, where shown, is once, few, many, or a class for clones that have expanded.

clone_size,j_call,v_call,d_call,cdr3_nt,cdr3_aa
.,TRBJ2-7,TRBV9,TRBD1,TGTGCCAGCAGCGTAGCCGGGACAGGGGGCGTCGAGCAGTACTTC,CASSVAGTGGVEQYF
.,TRBJ2-7,TRBV20-1,.,TGCAGTGGGTTTTTCGGGAACGAGCAGTACTTC,CSGFFGNEQYF
.,TRBJ2-7,TRBV7-2,.,TGTGCCAGCAGCTCCCTCTACGAGCAGTACTTC,CASSSLYEQYF
.,TRBJ1-2,TRBV7-2,.,TGTGCCAGCAGCTTAGGCGAGGCTAGCTTCTATGGCTACACCTTC,CASSLGEASFYGYTF
.,TRBJ1-5,TRBV4-1,TRBD1,TGCGCCAGCAGCCGCTGGGACAGGGCCCATCAGCCCCAGCATTTT,CASSRWDRAHQPQHF
.,TRBJ2-7,TRBV11-2,TRBD2,TGTGCCAGCAGCTTTACAACTAGCGGGATTAGCTCCTACGAGCAGTACTTC,CASSFTTSGISSYEQYF
.,TRBJ2-2,TRBV10-1,.,TGCGCCAGCAGTGGGGGGCGTCCCACAACCGGGGAGCTGTTTTTT,CASSGGRPTTGELFF
.,TRBJ2-6,TRBV6-6,.,TGTGCCAGCAGTGAGAGGGCCTCTGGGGCCAACGTCCTGACTTTC,CASSERASGANVLTF
once,TRBJ2-5,TRBV9,.,TGTGCCAGCAGCGTAGGAGGAAGCAGGGGAGAGACCCAGTACTTC,CASSVGGSRGETQYF
.,TRBJ2-5,TRBV7-9,TRBD2,TGTGCCAGCAGCTTTGGGGGGGAAGGGACCCAGTACTTC,CASSFGGEGTQYF
once,TRBJ2-1,TRBV10-3,TRBD1,TGTGCCATCGGCCTGACAGGGGTTTCCCACAATGAGCAGTTCTTC,CAIGLTGVSHNEQFF
.,TRBJ2-3,TRBV7-7,TRBD2,TGTGCCAGCAGCCCTAGCGGGAGTTTTGGAGATACGCAGTATTTT,CASSPSGSFGDTQYF
.,TRBJ2-2,TRBV5-1,.,TGCGCCAGCAAAACGGGCCGATTTACCATCGGGACGAACACCGGGGAGCTGTTTTTT,CASKTGRFTIGTNTGELFF
.,TRBJ2-5,TRBV5-1,.,TGCGCCAGCAGCCAGAATACGGGGAACCAAGAGACCCAGTACTTC,CASSQNTGNQETQYF
.,TRBJ2-5,TRBV7-2,TRBD2,TGTGCCAGCAGCTTAGCGGGAGGGAAAGAGACCCAGTACTTC,CASSLAGGKETQYF
.,TRBJ1-1,TRBV7-9,.,TGTGCCAGCAGCACGAGGTCAGGGGTTGGCACTGAAGCTTTCTTT,CASSTRSGVGTEAFF
.,TRBJ2-7,TRBV28,.,TGTGCCAGCAGTTACCCAGAGGGATCCTCCTACGAGCAGTACTTC,CASSYPEGSSYEQYF
.,TRBJ2-7,TRBV7-8,TRBD1,TGTGCCAGCAGCTTAGTGGACAGGGGCCCCTACGAGCAGTACTTC,CASSLVDRGPYEQYF